This T cell receptor beta chain is drawn from a study of beta chain features in type 1 diabetes. The study, taken as a whole, reports: Junctions at VDJ sites from type 1 diabetes patients had fewer insertions and more deletions.

Remarks on this clone: What it binds is unknown.

Unmatched junction bases numbered 9, after V lost 1 base and J lost 7 bases. Per germline, CDR1 SGHNT and CDR2 YENEEA. The CDR3 is 17 residues long. On average, the one heparinised blood draw given by each donor was about 116 mL. Reverse transcription of all isolated RNA meant that expressed TCRB transcripts were sequenced. The repertoire was sequenced with immunoSEQ multiplex PCR; TCRdb's copy has only in-frame clones and lacks some. The table includes around 150,000 clones, 6.9% detected once. Sequenced material: central memory CD4+ T cells from blood. The chain uses TRBV11-3 and TRBJ2-2; 10 positions match TRBD2. The sequence was collected from a woman aged 30 to 39 in good health. The CDR3 DNA reads TGTGCCAGCAGCTTAGGATTTTCTAGCGGGAGTTTCGGGGAGCTGTTTTTT. Translating it yields CASSLGFSSGSFGELFF.